The count of the clone carrying this T cell receptor beta chain is one. The V and J ends lost 5 bases and 4 bases respectively, with 15 bases between them. The CDR3 is 15 amino acids. The germline V gene encodes CDR1 SGHTA and CDR2 FQGNSA. Sequencing was performed with immunoSEQ multiplex PCR; in TCRdb, only in-frame clones are kept and a portion is missing. The table shows some 100,000 clones, with roughly 92% occurring only once. The entry originates in a study of blood T cell repertoires in COVID-19. The clonotype comes from a man in his 70s with acute or convalescent COVID-19. The chain joins TRBV7-2 to TRBJ1-5; the D gene is possibly TRBD1 (6 bases). Material for sequencing was peripheral blood. The CDR3 loop reads CASSPREGGNQPQHF. Here the CDR3 DNA reads TGTGCCAGCAGCCCCAGGGAGGGGGGGAATCAGCCCCAGCATTTT.